The 21 T cell receptor beta chains below come from one sample, sequenced in a study of T cell responses to AZD1222 COVID-19 vaccine. Method: immunoSEQ multiplex PCR; TCRdb's copy keeps in-frame clones and lacks some. Here the sample spans around 110,000 clones, 70% to 90% being singletons. The sequencing here drew on peripheral blood, taken on day 0 of MenACWY control vaccination. All receptors derive from an adult in good health.

The chain links TRBV28 to TRBJ1-5; D gene uncertain. This CDR3 has 16 residues. Trimming removed 3 bases at V and 0 bases at J, with 12 bases between. Germline CDR1 reads MDHEN; CDR2 reads SYDVKM. For the CDR3, the DNA is TGTGCCAGCAGTTTGGTGCGGCTTTATAGCAATCAGCCCCAGCATTTT. This sequence encodes CASSLVRLYSNQPQHF.

The chain joins TRBV4-3 to TRBJ2-3; D unclear. The CDR3 length is 15 residues. Germline values: CDR1 LGHNA, CDR2 YSLEER. V was clipped by 0 bases and J by 1 base, with 8 bases between them. The CDR3 bases are TGCGCCAGCAGCCAAGATCTGCTGCGCACAGATACGCAGTATTTT. This encodes CASSQDLLRTDTQYF.

The sample holds one count of this clone. The CDR3 protein is CASSLRVSGRQPEQYF. The DNA for the CDR3 is TGTGCCAGCAGCTTACGGGTATCTGGGAGGCAGCCGGAGCAGTACTTC. This sequence joins TRBV13 and TRBJ2-7, with D tentatively TRBD2 (6 bases). Germline V gives CDR1 PRHDT, CDR2 FYEKMQ (reference sequence). The CDR3 is 16 amino acids. V lost 2 bases, J lost 7 bases, and 21 bases lay in between. The whole variable domain, remainder taken from reference TRBV13 and TRBJ2-7, is AAGVIQSPRHLIKEKRETATLKCYPIPRHDTVYWYQQGPGQDPQFLISFYEKMQSDKGSIPDRFSAQQFSDYHSELNMSSLELGDSALYFCASSLRVSGRQPEQYFGPGTRLTVT.

The chain recombines TRBV10-3 with TRBJ2-7; D is undetermined. V was cut by 4 bases and J by 4 bases, with 8 bases left in between. The length of the CDR3 is 12 residues. CDR1 is ENHRY, CDR2 SYGVKD, per germline. The CDR3 DNA follows: TGTGCCATCAGTGGTCGAGCTTACGAGCAGTACTTC. As protein: CAISGRAYEQYF.

The gene calls are TRBV6-6 and TRBJ1-6, with a tentative D call TRBD1 (6 bases). Germline V lookup: CDR1 MNHNY, CDR2 SVGAGI (reference sequence). The CDR3 covers 14 residues. V dropped 5 bases and J dropped 7 bases, with 12 bases sitting between them. The CDR3 region is CASSETGWNSPLHF. CDR3 in DNA: TGTGCCAGCAGTGAGACAGGTTGGAATTCACCCCTCCACTTT.

V and J are TRBV2 and TRBJ2-2; the D is unclear. The CDR3 totals 14 residues. The germline V gene encodes CDR1 SNHLY and CDR2 FYNNEI. V shed 8 bases and J shed 4 bases, with 14 bases lying between them. DNA for the CDR3: TGTGCCAGCGGACCGAGTCTTAGCACCGGGGAGCTGTTTTTT. Amino acid sequence: CASGPSLSTGELFF. Combining the CDR3 with reference TRBV2 and TRBJ2-2 gives the whole variable domain EPEVTQTPSHQVTQMGQEVILRCVPISNHLYFYWYRQILGQKVEFLVSFYNNEISEKSEIFDDQFSVERPDGSNFTLKIRSTKLEDSAMYFCASGPSLSTGELFFGEGSRLTVL.

V is TRBV4-1 and J is TRBJ1-5; TRBD1 aligns across 7 bases. V lost 3 bases, J lost 0 bases, and 8 bases stayed unmatched. Germline V gives CDR1 MGHRA, CDR2 YSYEKL. This CDR3 has 17 residues. CDR3 nucleotide sequence: TGCGCCAGCAGCCACGTCCGACAGGGTTATAGCAATCAGCCCCAGCATTTT. Translating gives CASSHVRQGYSNQPQHF.

This chain links TRBV27 with TRBJ1-5; D is perhaps TRBD1 (6 bases). The CDR3 has 13 residues. Germline lookup yields CDR1 MNHEY and CDR2 SMNVEV (reference sequence). V gave up 3 bases and J gave up 7 bases, with 10 bases separating them. CDR3 loop: CASSLGAQQPQHF. DNA of the CDR3: TGTGCCAGCAGTTTGGGGGCTCAGCAGCCCCAGCATTTT.

Remarks on this clone: Other DNA sequences in the sample encode the same CDR3. The chain joins TRBV28 to TRBJ1-5, with 8 bases lining up with TRBD1. Unmatched junction bases numbered 2, after V lost 6 bases and J lost 1 base. Germline CDR1 and CDR2: MDHEN and SYDVKM. This CDR3 comprises 14 residues. CDR3 sequence: CASRTGASNQPQHF. DNA of the CDR3: TGTGCCAGCAGGACAGGGGCGAGCAATCAGCCCCAGCATTTT.

This clone has just one count. This chain connects TRBV30 to TRBJ2-5, with a possible D match to TRBD2 (5 bases). This CDR3 is built from 14 residues. Looked up from germline, CDR1 is GTSNPN and CDR2 is SVGIG (reference sequence). V was cut by 7 bases and J by 5 bases, with 20 bases left in between. The CDR3, as DNA: TGTGCCTCGTCCCCACTAGTGAGCAGCGAGACCCAGTACTTC. Amino acids: CASSPLVSSETQYF.

This rearrangement joins TRBV4-2 to TRBJ1-1; D is possibly TRBD1 (5 bases). Germline loops: CDR1 LGHNA, CDR2 YNFKEQ. This CDR3 region has 12 residues. The germline V and J ends were trimmed by 8 bases and 6 bases, with 13 bases remaining between them. CDR3 residues: CASRGEEAEAFF. The CDR3 nucleotides read TGTGCCAGCCGGGGGGAGGAGGCTGAAGCTTTCTTT.

As for this clone: The sample contains more than one DNA sequence encoding this CDR3. This chain links TRBV7-9 with TRBJ2-7, with D hard to call. This CDR3 comprises 13 residues. The germline V gene has CDR1 SEHNR and CDR2 FQNEAQ (reference sequence). The V and J ends lost 1 base and 1 base respectively, with 5 bases between them. For the CDR3, the DNA is TGTGCCAGCAGCTTAGTGAGTTCCTACGAGCAGTACTTC. Translation: CASSLVSSYEQYF.

The gene calls are TRBV11-3 and TRBJ2-5; TRBD2 aligns across 12 bases. The CDR3 covers 18 residues. CDR1 and CDR2 (germline): SGHNT, YENEEA. With 5 bases clipped from V and 1 base from J, the junction kept 11 bases outside the gene matches. CDR3 in DNA: TGTGCCAGCAGCGGCAGTAAATCACTAGCGGGGGGCCAAGAGACCCAGTACTTC. The encoded protein is CASSGSKSLAGGQETQYF.

The V and J genes are TRBV5-5 and TRBJ1-4; possible D gene TRBD1, 5 bases. V lost 3 bases and J lost 8, with 23 bases in between. This CDR3 spans 17 amino acids. Germline CDR1 is SGHKS and CDR2 is YYEKEE (reference sequence). CDR3 sequence reads: CASSYFPRGGVGEKLFF. CDR3 DNA: TGTGCCAGCAGCTACTTCCCGCGGGGGGGAGTTGGCGAAAAACTGTTTTTT.

The CDR3 here is CASSLWSGEWVDQPQHF. The CDR3 DNA is TGTGCCAGCAGCTTATGGTCCGGGGAATGGGTAGATCAGCCCCAGCATTTT. V and J are TRBV6-2 or TRBV6-3 and TRBJ1-5; D unresolved. The ends were cut back, 6 bases at V and 5 bases at J, with 23 bases in the middle. The CDR3 has 17 residues. Germline V lookup: CDR1 MNHEY, CDR2 SVGEGT.

The chain employs TRBV2 and TRBJ1-1; the D is unclear. The CDR3 covers 14 residues. Trimming pared 1 base from V and 1 base from J, leaving 7 bases between. Germline CDR1 reads SNHLY; CDR2 reads FYNNEI. CDR3 sequence (DNA): TGTGCCAGCAGTGAAGGGGTTGCGAACACTGAAGCTTTCTTT. It encodes CASSEGVANTEAFF.

The chain couples TRBV29-1 to TRBJ2-7; D may be TRBD1 (5 bases). CDR3 length: 11 residues. CDR1 is SQVTM, CDR2 ANQGSEA, per germline. V shed 7 bases and J shed 11 bases, with 18 bases lying between them. CDR3 in DNA: TGCAGCGGGCTTCTGGGGCGGAAGAAGTACTTC. Its protein is CSGLLGRKKYF.

The CDR3 DNA reads TGTGCCAGCAGTTATGGACAGGGGGCACTTGGGGAGCTGTTTTTT. As protein: CASSYGQGALGELFF. The chain is built from TRBV6-2 or TRBV6-3 and TRBJ2-2, with 11 bases fitting TRBD1. Per the germline V gene, CDR1 is MNHEY and CDR2 is SVGEGT. This CDR3 comprises 15 residues. Trimming at V came to 3 bases and at J to 8 bases, leaving 5 bases not matched to a gene.

This chain joins TRBV27 and TRBJ1-2, with D tentatively TRBD1 (6 bases). The CDR3 length is 16 residues. The V end lost 9 bases, the J end lost 0 bases, and 20 bases lay between the germline ends. Per the germline V gene, CDR1 is MNHEY and CDR2 is SMNVEV (reference sequence). The CDR3 DNA reads TGTGCCAGGACCGAGGAGGGGGGCCCTGCTAACTATGGCTACACCTTC. Protein product: CARTEEGGPANYGYTF.

The chain carries TRBV2 and TRBJ2-3; D may be TRBD1 (5 bases). CDR3 length equals 14 residues. Germline V gives CDR1 SNHLY, CDR2 FYNNEI. The V gene lost 5 bases and the J gene lost 6 bases, with 15 bases spanning the gap. CDR3 in amino acids: CASSWLTGRDTQYF. The CDR3 DNA follows: TGTGCCAGCAGTTGGCTTACAGGTCGTGATACGCAGTATTTT.

The chain links TRBV15 to TRBJ1-1; D not certain. Trimming pared 1 base from V and 0 bases from J, leaving 12 bases between. Looked up from germline, CDR1 is LNHNV and CDR2 is YYDKDF (reference sequence). This CDR3 spans 16 amino acids. CDR3 loop: CATSRGPGFMNTEAFF. CDR3 DNA sequence: TGTGCCACCAGCAGAGGACCAGGCTTTATGAACACTGAAGCTTTCTTT.